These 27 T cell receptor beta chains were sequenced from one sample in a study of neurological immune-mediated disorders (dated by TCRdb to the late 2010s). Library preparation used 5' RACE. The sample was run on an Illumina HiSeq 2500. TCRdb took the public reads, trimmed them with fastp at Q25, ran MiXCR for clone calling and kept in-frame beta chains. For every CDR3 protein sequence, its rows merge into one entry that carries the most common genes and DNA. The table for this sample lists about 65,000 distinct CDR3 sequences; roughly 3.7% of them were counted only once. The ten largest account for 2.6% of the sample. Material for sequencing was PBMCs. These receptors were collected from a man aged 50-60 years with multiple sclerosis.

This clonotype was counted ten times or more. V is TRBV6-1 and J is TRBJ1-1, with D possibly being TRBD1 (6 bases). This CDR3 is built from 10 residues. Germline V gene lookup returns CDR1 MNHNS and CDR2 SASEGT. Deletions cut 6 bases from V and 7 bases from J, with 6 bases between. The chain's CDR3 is CASRTGEAFF. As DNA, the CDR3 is TGTGCCAGCAGGACAGGTGAAGCTTTCTTT.

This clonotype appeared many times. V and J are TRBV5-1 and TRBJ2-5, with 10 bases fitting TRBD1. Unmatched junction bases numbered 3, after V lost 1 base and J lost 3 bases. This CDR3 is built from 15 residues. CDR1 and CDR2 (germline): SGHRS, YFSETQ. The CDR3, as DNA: TGCGCCAGCAGCTTGCTCGGACAGGGGGAAGAGACCCAGTACTTC. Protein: CASSLLGQGEETQYF.

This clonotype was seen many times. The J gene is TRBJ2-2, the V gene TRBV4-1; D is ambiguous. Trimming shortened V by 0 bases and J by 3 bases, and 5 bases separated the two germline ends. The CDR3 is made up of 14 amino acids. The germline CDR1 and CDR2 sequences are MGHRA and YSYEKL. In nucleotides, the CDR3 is TGCGCCAGCAGCCAAGATAGGGACACCGGGGAGCTGTTTTTT. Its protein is CASSQDRDTGELFF.

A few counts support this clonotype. The CDR3 nucleotides read TGTGCCAGGCTAAAGGACTTTAACTATGGCTACACCTTC. Translated, it gives CARLKDFNYGYTF. The rearrangement uses TRBV2 and TRBJ1-2; no definite D call. The CDR3 is made up of 13 amino acids. With 9 bases removed from V and 1 base from J, the gap between germline ends came to 12 bases. Germline CDR1 and CDR2: SNHLY and FYNNEI.

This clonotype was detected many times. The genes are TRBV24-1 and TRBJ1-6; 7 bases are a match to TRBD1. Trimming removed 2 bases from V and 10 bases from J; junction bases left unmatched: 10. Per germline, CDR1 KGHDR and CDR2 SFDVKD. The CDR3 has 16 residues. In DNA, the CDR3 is TGTGCCACCAGTGATTCTAGACAGGGTTCGAGCTCACCCCTCCACTTT. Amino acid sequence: CATSDSRQGSSSPLHF.

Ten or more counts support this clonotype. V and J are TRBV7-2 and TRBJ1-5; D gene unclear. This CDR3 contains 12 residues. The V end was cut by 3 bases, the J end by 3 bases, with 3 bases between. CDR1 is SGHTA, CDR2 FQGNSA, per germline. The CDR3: CASSLDNQPQHF. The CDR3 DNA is TGTGCCAGCAGCTTGGACAATCAGCCCCAGCATTTT.

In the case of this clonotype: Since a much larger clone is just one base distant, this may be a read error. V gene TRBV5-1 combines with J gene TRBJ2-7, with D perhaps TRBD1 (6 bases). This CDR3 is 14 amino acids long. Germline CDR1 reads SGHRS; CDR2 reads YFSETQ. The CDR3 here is CASSEDRFPYGQYF. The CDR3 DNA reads TGCGCCAGCAGCGAAGACAGGTTTCCCTACGGGCAGTACTTC.

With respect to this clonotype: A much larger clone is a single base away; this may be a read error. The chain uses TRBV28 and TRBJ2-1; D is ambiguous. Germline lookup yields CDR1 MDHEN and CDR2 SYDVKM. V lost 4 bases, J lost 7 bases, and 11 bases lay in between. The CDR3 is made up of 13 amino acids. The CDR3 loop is CASSSTPINEQFF. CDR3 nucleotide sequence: TGTGCCAGCAGTTCCACCCCGATAAATGAGCAGTTCTTC.

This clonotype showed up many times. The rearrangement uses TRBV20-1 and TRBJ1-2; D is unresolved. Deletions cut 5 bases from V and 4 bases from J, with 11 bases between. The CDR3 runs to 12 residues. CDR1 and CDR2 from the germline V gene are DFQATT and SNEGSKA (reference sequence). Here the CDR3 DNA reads TGCAGTGCTTCCCCGGGCCTCTATGGCTACACCTTC. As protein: CSASPGLYGYTF.

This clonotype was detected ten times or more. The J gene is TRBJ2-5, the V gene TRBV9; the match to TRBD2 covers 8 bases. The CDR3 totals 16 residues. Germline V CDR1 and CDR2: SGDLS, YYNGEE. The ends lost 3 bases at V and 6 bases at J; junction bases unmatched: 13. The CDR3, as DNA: TGTGCCAGCAGCGGGACTTGGGCTAGCGGGTCTCAGACCCAGTACTTC. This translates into CASSGTWASGSQTQYF.

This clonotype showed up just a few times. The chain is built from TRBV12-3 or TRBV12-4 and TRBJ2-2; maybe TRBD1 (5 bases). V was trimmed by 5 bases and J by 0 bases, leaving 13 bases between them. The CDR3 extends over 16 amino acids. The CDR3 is CASSPYRTPNTGELFF. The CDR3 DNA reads TGTGCCAGCAGTCCGTATCGGACACCGAACACCGGGGAGCTGTTTTTT.

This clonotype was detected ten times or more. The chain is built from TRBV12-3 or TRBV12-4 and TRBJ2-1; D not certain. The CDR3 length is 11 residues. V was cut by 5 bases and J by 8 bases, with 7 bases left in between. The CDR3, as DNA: TGTGCCAGCAGTGCCCTCTATGAGCAGTTCTTC. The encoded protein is CASSALYEQFF.

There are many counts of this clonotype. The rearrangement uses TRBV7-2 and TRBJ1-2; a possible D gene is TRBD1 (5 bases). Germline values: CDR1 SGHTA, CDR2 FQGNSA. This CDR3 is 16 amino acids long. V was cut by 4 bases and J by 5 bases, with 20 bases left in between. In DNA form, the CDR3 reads TGTGCCAGCAGCTCTAGAGGAACCGGGGGATCTTATGGCTACACCTTC. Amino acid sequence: CASSSRGTGGSYGYTF.

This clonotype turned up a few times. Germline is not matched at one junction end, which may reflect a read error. CDR3 in amino acids: CASSLLDSGKTIYF. CDR3 nucleotide sequence: TGCGCCAGCAGCTTGTTAGATTCTGGAAAAACCATCTATTTT. The chain has TRBV5-1 and TRBJ1-3; D remains unclear. The CDR3 is 14 residues long. CDR1 and CDR2 from the germline V gene are SGHRS and YFSETQ.

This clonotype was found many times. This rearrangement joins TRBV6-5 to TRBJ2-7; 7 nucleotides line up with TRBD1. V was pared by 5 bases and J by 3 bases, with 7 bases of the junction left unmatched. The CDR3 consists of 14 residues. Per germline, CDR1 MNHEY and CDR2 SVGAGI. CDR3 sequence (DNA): TGTGCCAGCAGTCCCGGGACAGCTTTCTACGAGCAGTACGTC. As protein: CASSPGTAFYEQYV.

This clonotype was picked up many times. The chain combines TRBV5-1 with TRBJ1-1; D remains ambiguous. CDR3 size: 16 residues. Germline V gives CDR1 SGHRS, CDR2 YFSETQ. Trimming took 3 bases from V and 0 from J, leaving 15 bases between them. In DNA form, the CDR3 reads TGCGCCAGCAGCTCGAACCCGTTGGTAGTGAACACTGAAGCTTTCTTT. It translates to CASSSNPLVVNTEAFF.

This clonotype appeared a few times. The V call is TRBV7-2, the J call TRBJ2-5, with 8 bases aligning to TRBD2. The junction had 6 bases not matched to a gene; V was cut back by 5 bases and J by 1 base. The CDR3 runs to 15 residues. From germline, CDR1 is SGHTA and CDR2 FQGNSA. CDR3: CASSNAGGGQETQYF. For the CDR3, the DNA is TGTGCCAGCAGCAACGCGGGGGGAGGCCAAGAGACCCAGTACTTC.

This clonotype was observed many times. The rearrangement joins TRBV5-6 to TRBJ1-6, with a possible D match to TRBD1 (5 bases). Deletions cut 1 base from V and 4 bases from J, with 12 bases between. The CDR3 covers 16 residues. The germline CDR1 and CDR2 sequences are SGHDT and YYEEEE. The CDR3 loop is CASSLTGTTYNSPLHF. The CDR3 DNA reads TGTGCCAGCAGCTTGACGGGGACGACATATAATTCACCCCTCCACTTT.

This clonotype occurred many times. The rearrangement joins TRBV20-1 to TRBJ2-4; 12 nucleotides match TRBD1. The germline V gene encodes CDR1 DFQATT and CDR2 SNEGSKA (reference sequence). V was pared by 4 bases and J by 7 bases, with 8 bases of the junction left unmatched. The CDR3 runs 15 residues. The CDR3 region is CSAKGQGASMNIQYF. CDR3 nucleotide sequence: TGCAGTGCTAAGGGACAGGGGGCGTCGATGAACATTCAGTACTTC.

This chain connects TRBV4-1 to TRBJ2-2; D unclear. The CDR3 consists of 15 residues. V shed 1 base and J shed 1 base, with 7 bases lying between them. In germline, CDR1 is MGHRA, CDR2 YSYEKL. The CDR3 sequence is CASSQGDWNTGELFF. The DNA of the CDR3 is TGCGCCAGCAGCCAAGGCGACTGGAACACCGGGGAGCTGTTTTTT.

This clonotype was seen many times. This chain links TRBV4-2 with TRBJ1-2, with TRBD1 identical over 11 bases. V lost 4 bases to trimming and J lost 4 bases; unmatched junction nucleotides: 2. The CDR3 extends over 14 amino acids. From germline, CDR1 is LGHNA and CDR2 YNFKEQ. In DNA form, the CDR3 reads TGTGCCAGCAGCCCGGGACAGGGGGTCTATGGCTACACCTTC. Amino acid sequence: CASSPGQGVYGYTF.

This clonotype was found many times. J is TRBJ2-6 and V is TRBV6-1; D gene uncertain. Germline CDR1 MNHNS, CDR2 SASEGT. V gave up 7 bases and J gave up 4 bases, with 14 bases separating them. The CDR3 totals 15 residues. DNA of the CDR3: TGTGCCAGCATTTGGTGGCTTTCCGGGGCCAACGTCCTGACTTTC. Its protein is CASIWWLSGANVLTF.

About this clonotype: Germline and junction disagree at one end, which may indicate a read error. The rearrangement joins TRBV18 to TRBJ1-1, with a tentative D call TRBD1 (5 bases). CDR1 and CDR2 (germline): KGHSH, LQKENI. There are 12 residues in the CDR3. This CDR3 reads CASSPSGGEALF. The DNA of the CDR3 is TGTGCCAGCTCACCATCCGGGGGTGAAGCTTTATTT.

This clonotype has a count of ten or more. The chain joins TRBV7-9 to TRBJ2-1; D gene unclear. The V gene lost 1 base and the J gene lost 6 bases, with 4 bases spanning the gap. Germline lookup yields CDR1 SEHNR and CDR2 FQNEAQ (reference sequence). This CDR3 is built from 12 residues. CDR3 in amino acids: CASSLGLNEQFF. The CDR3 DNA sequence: TGTGCCAGCAGCTTAGGCCTCAATGAGCAGTTCTTC.

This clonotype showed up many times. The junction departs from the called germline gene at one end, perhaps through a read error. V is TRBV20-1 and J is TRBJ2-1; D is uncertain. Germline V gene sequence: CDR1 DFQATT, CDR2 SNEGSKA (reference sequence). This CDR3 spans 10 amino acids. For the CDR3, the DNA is TGCAGTGCTAGGTGGAATGAACAGTTCTTC. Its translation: CSARWNEQFF.

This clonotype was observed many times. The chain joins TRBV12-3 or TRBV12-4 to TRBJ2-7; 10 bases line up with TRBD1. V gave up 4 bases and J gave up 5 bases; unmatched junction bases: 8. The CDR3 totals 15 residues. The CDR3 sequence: CASSSPGQGWNEQYF. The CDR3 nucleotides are TGTGCCAGCAGTTCCCCGGGACAGGGGTGGAACGAGCAGTACTTC.

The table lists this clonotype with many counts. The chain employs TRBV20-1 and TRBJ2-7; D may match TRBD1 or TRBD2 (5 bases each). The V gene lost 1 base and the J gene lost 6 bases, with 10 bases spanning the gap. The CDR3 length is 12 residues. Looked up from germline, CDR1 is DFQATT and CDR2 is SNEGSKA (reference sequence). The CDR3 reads CSARVGTLEQYV. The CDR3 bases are TGCAGTGCTAGAGTCGGGACCCTCGAGCAGTACGTC.